The clone carrying this T cell receptor (beta chain) turned up a few times. Its specificity is not known. Germline values: CDR1 SGDLS, CDR2 YYNGEE. V was pared by 4 bases and J by 1 base, with 8 bases of the junction left unmatched. This CDR3 is 16 amino acids long. TCRdb processed the 5' RACE reads anew with MiXCR; each CDR3 protein has one entry. The sample lists about 74,000 distinct CDR3 sequences, about 6.6% occurring once. The data originate from a study of T cells after yellow fever vaccination. In the study overall: Preparing low-cell-number fractions relied on SMART-Seq v4 Ultra Low Input. Findings and caveats of the study: Most clones from primary vaccination resurfaced after the booster (under 97% CD4, around 91% CD8).

The chain carries TRBV9 and TRBJ2-3; 8 bases align to TRBD2. The sequence came from a man younger than 30 who received the YFV17D yellow fever vaccine. Sequences were derived from CD8+ T cells sorted from PBMCs, sampled roughly 5 days after the first yellow fever vaccination. CDR3 amino acids: CASSREGGGGTDTQYF. The CDR3 DNA follows: TGTGCCAGCAGCCGGGAGGGGGGGGGCGGCACAGATACGCAGTATTTT.